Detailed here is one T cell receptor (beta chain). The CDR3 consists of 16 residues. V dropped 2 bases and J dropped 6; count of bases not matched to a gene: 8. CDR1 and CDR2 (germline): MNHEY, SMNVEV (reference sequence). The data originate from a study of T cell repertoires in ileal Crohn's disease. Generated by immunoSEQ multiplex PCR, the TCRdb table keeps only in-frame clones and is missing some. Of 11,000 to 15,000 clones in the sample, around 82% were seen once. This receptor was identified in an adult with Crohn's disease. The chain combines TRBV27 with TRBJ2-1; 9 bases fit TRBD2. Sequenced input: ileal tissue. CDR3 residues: CASSLRVAGGSNEQFF. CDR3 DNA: TGTGCCAGCAGTTTAAGGGTGGCGGGGGGGAGCAATGAGCAGTTCTTC.